The clone carrying this T cell receptor beta chain appeared a single time. Its antigen remains unknown. This record belongs to a study of cytomegalovirus exposure and HLA in healthy donors. V gave up 11 bases and J gave up 5 bases; unmatched junction bases: 13. Germline CDR1 is SEHNR and CDR2 is FQNEAQ (reference sequence). This CDR3 comprises 14 residues. General observations from the study: Donor immune exposure was known only as CMV serostatus.

Primers: 60 Vbeta forward and 13 Jbeta reverse. Here immunoSEQ multiplex PCR was the method, and the copy in TCRdb shows in-frame clones only, minus some. This table has roughly 60,000 clones, about 77% appearing once. This TCR was sampled from a woman between 25 and 40 years old in good health and CMV-seronegative. This chain connects TRBV7-9 to TRBJ1-2; 8 nucleotides match TRBD1. Sequencing input: PBMCs. CDR3 sequence reads: CAAPSTTGGYGYTF. The CDR3 DNA reads as TGTGCCGCCCCTTCCACCACAGGGGGTTATGGCTACACCTTC. The full variable domain, its missing parts supplied by reference TRBV7-9 and TRBJ1-2, is DTGVSQNPRHKITKRGQNVTFRCDPISEHNRLYWYRQTLGQGPEFLTYFQNEAQLEKSRLLSDRFSAERPKGSFSTLEIQRTEQGDSAMYLCAAPSTTGGYGYTFGSGTRLTVV.